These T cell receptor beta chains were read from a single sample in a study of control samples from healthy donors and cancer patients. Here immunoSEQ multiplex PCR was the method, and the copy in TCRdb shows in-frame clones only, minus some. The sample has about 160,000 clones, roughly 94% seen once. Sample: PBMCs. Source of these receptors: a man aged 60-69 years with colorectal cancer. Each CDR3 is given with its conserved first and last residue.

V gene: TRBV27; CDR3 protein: CASVQSGFPLGTQYF
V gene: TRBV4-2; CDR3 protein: CASSEQRADRSYEQYF
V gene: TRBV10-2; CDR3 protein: CASSAVGQGAEAFF
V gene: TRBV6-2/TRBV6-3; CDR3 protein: CASSGPFGYTF
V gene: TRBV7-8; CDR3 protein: CASSPWGGLNTEAFF
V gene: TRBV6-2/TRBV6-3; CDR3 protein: CASSPLRTGEKSPLHF
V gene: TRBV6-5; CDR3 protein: CASSYLRSGGYTF
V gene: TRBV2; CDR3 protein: CASSWTGNTEAFF
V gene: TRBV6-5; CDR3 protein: CASSYSDPRQGGKAFF
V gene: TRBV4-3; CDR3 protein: CASSQDWDRTQGGELFF
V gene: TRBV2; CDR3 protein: CASSATGGPPDTQYF
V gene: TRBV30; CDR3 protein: CAWSVLHDRETFF
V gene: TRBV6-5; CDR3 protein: CASRTADTQYF
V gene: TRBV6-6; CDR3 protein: CASSYTAEAREQYF
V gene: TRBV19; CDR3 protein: CASRPPGTGEYNEQFF
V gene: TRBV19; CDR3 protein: CASGVGQGTYEQYF
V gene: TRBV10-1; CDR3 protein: CASSEINSYEQYF
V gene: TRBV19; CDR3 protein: CASSDRGPSNQPQHF
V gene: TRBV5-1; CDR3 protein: CASSPQTSKETQYF